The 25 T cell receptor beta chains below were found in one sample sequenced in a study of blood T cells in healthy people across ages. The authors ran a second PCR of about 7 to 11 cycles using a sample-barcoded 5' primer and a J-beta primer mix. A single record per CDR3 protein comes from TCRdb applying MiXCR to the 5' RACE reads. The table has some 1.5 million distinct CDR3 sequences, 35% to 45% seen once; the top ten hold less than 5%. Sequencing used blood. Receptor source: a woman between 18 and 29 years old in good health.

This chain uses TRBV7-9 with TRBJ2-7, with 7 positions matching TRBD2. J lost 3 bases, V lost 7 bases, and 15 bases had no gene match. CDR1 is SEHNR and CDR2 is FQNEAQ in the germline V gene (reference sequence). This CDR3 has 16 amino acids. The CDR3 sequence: CASNSGPAGTGYEQYF. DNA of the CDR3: TGTGCCAGCAACTCAGGGCCAGCGGGGACCGGCTACGAGCAGTACTTC.

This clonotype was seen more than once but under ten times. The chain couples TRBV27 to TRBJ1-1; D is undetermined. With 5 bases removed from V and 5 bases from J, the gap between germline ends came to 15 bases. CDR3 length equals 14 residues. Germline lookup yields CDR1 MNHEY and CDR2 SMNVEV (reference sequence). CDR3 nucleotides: TGTGCCAGCAGTCCCGCCGTTTATGGAACTGAAGCTTTCTTT. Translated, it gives CASSPAVYGTEAFF.

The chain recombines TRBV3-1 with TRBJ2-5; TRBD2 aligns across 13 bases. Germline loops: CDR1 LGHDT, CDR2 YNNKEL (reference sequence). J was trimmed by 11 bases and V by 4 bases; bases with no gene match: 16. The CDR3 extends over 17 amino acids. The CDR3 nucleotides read TGTGCCAGCAGCCGTAGACTAGCGGGAGGAGTATACAATGAGCAGTACTTC. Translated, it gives CASSRRLAGGVYNEQYF.

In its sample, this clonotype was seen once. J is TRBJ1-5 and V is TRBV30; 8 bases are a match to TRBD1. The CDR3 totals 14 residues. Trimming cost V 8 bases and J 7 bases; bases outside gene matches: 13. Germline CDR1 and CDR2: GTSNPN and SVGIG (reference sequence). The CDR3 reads CAAAPGTGWQPQHF. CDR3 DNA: TGTGCCGCGGCCCCCGGGACAGGATGGCAGCCCCAGCATTTT.

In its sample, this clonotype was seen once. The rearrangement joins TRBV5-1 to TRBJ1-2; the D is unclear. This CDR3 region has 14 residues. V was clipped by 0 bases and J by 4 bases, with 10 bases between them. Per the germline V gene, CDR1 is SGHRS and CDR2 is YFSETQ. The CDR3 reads CASSLGFGLYGYTF. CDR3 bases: TGCGCCAGCAGCTTGGGCTTCGGCCTCTATGGCTACACCTTC.

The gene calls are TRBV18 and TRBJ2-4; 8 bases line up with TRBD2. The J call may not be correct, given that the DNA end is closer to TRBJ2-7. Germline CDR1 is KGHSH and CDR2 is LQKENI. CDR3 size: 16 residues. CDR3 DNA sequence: TGTGCCAGCTCACCACTGGTCAGCGGGAGTTCCTACGAGCAGTACTTC. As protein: CASSPLVSGSSYEQYF.

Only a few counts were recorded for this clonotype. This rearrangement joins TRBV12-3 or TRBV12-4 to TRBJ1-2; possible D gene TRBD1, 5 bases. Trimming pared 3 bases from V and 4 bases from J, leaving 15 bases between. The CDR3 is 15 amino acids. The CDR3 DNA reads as TGTGCCAGCAGTTTTTATCGGGGCGGGGGCTATGGCTACACCTTC. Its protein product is CASSFYRGGGYGYTF.

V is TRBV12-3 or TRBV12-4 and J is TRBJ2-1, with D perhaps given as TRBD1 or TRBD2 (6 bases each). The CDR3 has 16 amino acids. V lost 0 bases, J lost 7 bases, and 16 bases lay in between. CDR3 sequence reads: CASSLAGGARFNEQFF. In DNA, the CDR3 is TGTGCCAGCAGTTTAGCGGGGGGCGCCAGGTTTAATGAGCAGTTCTTC.

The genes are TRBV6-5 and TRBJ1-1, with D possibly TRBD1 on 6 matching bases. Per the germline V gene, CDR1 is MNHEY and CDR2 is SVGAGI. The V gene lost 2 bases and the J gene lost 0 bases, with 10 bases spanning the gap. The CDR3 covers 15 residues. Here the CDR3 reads CASSYTGHLNTEAFF. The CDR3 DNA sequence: TGTGCCAGCAGTTACACGGGACACCTGAACACTGAAGCTTTCTTT.

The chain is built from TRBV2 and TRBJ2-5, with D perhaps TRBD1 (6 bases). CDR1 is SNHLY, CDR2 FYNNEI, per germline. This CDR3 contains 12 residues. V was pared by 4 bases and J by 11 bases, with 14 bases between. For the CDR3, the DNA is TGTGCCAGCAGTGCAGGGGAGCATGAGCAGTACTTC. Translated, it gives CASSAGEHEQYF.

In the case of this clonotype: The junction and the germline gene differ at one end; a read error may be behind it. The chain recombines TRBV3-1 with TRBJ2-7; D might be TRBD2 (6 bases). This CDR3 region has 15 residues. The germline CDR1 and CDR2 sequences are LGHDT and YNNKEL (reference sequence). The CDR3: CAGSLKQEGHYEQYF. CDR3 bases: TGTGCCGGCAGCCTCAAGCAGGAGGGGCACTACGAGCAGTACTTC.

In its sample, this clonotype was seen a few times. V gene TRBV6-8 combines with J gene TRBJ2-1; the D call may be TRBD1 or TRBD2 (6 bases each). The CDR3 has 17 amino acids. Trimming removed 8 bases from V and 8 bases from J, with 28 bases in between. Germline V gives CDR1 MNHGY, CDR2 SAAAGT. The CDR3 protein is CASPQGARDFRQDEQFF. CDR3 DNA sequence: TGTGCCAGCCCACAGGGAGCCCGGGACTTCCGACAGGATGAGCAGTTCTTC.

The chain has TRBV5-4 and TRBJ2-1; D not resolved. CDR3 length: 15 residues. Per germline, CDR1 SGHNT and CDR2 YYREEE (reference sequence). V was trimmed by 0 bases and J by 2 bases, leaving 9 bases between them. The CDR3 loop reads CASSLARSAYNEQFF. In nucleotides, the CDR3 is TGTGCCAGCAGCTTGGCCAGGTCCGCCTACAATGAGCAGTTCTTC. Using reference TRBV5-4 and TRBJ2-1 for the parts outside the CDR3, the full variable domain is ETGVTQSPTHLIKTRGQQVTLRCSSQSGHNTVSWYQQALGQGPQFIFQYYREEENGRGNFPPRFSGLQFPNYSSELNVNALELDDSALYLCASSLARSAYNEQFFGPGTRLTVL.

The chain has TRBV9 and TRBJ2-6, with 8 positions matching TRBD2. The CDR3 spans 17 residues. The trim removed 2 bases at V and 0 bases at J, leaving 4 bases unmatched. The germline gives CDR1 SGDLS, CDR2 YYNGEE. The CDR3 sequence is CASSVRAGASGANVLTF. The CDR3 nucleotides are TGTGCCAGCAGCGTTAGAGCGGGAGCCTCTGGGGCCAACGTCCTGACTTTC. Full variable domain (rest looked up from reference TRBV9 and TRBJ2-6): DSGVTQTPKHLITATGQRVTLRCSPRSGDLSVYWYQQSLDQGLQFLIQYYNGEERAKGNILERFSAQQFPDLHSELNLSSLELGDSALYFCASSVRAGASGANVLTFGAGSRLTVL.

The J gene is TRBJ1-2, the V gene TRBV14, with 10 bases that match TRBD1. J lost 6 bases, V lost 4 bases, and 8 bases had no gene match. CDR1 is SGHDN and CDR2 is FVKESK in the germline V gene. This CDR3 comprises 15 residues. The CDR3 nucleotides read TGTGCCAGCAGCCTGACAGGGGGCGGTTGGAATGGCTACACCTTC. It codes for CASSLTGGGWNGYTF.

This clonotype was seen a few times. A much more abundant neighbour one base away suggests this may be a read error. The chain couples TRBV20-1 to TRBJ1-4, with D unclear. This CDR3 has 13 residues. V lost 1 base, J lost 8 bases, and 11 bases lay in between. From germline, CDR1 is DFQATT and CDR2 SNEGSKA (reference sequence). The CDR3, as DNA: TGCAGTGCTAGAGGTAGGGAATTCGAAAAACTGTTTTTT. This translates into CSARGREFEKLFF.

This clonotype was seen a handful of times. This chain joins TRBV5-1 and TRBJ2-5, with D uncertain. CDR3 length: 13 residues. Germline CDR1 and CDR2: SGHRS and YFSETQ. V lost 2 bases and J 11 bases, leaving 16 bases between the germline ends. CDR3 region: CASSFIEANEQYF. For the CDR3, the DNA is TGCGCCAGCAGCTTTATAGAGGCCAATGAGCAGTACTTC.

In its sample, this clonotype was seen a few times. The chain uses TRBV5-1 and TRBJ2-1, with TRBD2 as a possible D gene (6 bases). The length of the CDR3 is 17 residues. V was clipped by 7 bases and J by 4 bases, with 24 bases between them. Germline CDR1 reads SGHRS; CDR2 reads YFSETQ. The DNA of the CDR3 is TGCGCCAGCTGGAAAAGCGGTAGCGGATCATCTTACAATGAGCAGTTCTTC. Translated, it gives CASWKSGSGSSYNEQFF. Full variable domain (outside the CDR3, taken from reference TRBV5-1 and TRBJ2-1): KAGVTQTPRYLIKTRGQQVTLSCSPISGHRSVSWYQQTPGQGLQFLFEYFSETQRNKGNFPGRFSGRQFSNSRSEMNVSTLELGDSALYLCASWKSGSGSSYNEQFFGPGTRLTVL.

The CDR3 here is CASSYLGQFYGYTF. The CDR3 bases are TGTGCCAGCAGTTACCTCGGACAGTTCTATGGCTACACCTTC. V gene TRBV6-5 combines with J gene TRBJ1-2; D might be TRBD1 (6 bases). The CDR3 contains 14 residues. Germline V gives CDR1 MNHEY, CDR2 SVGAGI. Deletions cut 2 bases from V and 4 bases from J, with 11 bases between.

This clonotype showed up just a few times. CDR3 amino acids: CSARDPASGGGTDTQYF. The CDR3 DNA follows: TGCAGTGCTAGAGATCCGGCTAGCGGGGGGGGCACAGATACGCAGTATTTT. The chain employs TRBV20-1 and TRBJ2-3; TRBD2 matches at 12 bases. The germline V gene has CDR1 DFQATT and CDR2 SNEGSKA (reference sequence). CDR3 length: 17 amino acids. Trimming removed 0 bases from V and 1 base from J; junction bases left unmatched: 5.

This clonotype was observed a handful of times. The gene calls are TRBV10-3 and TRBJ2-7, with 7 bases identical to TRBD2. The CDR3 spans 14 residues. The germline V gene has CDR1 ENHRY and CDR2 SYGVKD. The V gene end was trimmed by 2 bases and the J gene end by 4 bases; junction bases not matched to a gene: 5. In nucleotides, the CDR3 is TGTGCCATCAGTGAGCGGCGGGAGCGGTACGAGCAGTACTTC. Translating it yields CAISERRERYEQYF.

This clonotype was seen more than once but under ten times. In DNA, the CDR3 is TGTGCCAGCAGTTATCTAGCGGGATATGACCCGGGGCAGTTCTTC. This sequence encodes CASSYLAGYDPGQFF. The chain combines TRBV6-2 or TRBV6-3 with TRBJ2-1; 9 positions agree with TRBD2. The germline V gene encodes CDR1 MNHEY and CDR2 SVGEGT. The V and J ends lost 3 bases and 12 bases, in that order; junction bases with no gene match: 12. The CDR3 runs 15 residues.

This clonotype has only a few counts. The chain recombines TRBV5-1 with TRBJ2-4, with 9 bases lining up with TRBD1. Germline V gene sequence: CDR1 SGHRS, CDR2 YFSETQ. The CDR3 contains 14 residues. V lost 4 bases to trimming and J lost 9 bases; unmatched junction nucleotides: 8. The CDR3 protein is CASSTRDRVGIQYF. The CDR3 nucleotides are TGCGCCAGCAGCACCCGGGACAGGGTTGGCATTCAGTACTTC.

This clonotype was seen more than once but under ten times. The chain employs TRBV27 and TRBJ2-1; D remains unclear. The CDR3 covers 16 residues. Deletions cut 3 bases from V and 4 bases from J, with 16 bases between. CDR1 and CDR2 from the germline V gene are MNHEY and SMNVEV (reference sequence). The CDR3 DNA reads TGTGCCAGCAGTTTGGCCGCGCTGGGTGGGTACAATGAGCAGTTCTTC. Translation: CASSLAALGGYNEQFF.

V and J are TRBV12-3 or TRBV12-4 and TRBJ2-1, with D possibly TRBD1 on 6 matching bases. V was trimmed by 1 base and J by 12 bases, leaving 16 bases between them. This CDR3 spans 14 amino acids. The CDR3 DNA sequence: TGTGCCAGCAGTTTAGAGACAGGCCTGAGGGGGCAGTTCTTC. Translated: CASSLETGLRGQFF.